Listed below are T cell receptor beta chains from one sample, sequenced in a study of blood T cell repertoires in COVID-19. Profiling relied on immunoSEQ multiplex PCR, and the TCRdb table lists in-frame clones only, not all of them. The sample holds about 81,000 clones, 70% to 90% seen once. Sequencing was done on a sample of peripheral blood. These receptors originate from a woman between 65 and 79 years old with acute or convalescent COVID-19. Each CDR3 is given without its conserved first and last residue. D genes are given only for firm matches. The size entry is marked missing in some rows and otherwise reads once, few, many or a size class.

V gene	D gene	clone size	J gene	CDR3 protein
TRBV2	-	-	TRBJ2-2	ASSEIVAGELF
TRBV11-2	-	-	TRBJ2-1	ASSLIRYNEQF
TRBV7-6	-	-	TRBJ1-3	ASSSEVSGNTIY
TRBV27	TRBD2	-	TRBJ2-3	ASSLRLGLADTQY
TRBV5-5	TRBD2	few	TRBJ2-1	ASSPTSGAYNEQF
TRBV5-1	-	-	TRBJ1-2	ASSPLIYEQTDGYT
TRBV28	TRBD1	-	TRBJ1-2	ASSLDPATGISYGYT
TRBV5-1	-	-	TRBJ2-2	ASSVDGNTGELF
TRBV4-3	TRBD2	-	TRBJ2-2	ASSQSGTSTGELF
TRBV16	-	few	TRBJ1-3	ASSQDRFAGNTIY
TRBV11-3	-	once	TRBJ1-6	ASSLDRDTFSPLH
TRBV11-3	-	-	TRBJ1-1	ASSAHLAPTEAF
TRBV10-1	-	-	TRBJ2-3	ASSDPREKAALDTQY
TRBV12-3/TRBV12-4	-	-	TRBJ2-5	ASSLRETQY
TRBV4-1	TRBD1	-	TRBJ2-5	ASSQERDRGLQETQY
TRBV7-9	-	once	TRBJ1-1	ASSLARFGNTEAF
TRBV6-5	TRBD2	-	TRBJ2-1	ASSYSTSGRFNEQF
TRBV5-1	TRBD1	-	TRBJ1-1	ASRGGQGAGSTEAF
TRBV27	TRBD1	-	TRBJ1-2	ASSALTGDGYT
TRBV6-4	-	-	TRBJ1-2	ASSAGQGNRGYT
TRBV4-1	-	-	TRBJ2-3	ASSPRGARDTQY
TRBV27	-	-	TRBJ2-6	ASSLFVSGANVLT
TRBV29-1	-	-	TRBJ2-1	SAAKRYNEQF
TRBV14	-	-	TRBJ1-6	ASSQTGNSPLH
TRBV4-1	-	-	TRBJ1-1	ASSQDLLRGNTEAF
TRBV24-1	-	-	TRBJ2-5	ATSDPGQMYQETQY
TRBV3-1/TRBV3-2	-	-	TRBJ1-1	ASSQDLGPAF
TRBV25-1	-	-	TRBJ1-2	ASSASPRESYGYT
TRBV7-9	-	-	TRBJ1-2	ASSLEAADYGYT
TRBV2	-	-	TRBJ2-2	ASSGVGQTNTGELF
TRBV5-1	-	-	TRBJ1-2	ASSLAAHTGSNYGYT
TRBV7-9	-	-	TRBJ2-2	ASSLVVAGELF
TRBV11-2	TRBD2	-	TRBJ2-5	ASSILSGGRETQY
TRBV7-2	-	once	TRBJ2-5	ASSFLETQY
TRBV7-9	TRBD2	-	TRBJ2-1	ASSSGGIQF
TRBV27	-	-	TRBJ2-5	ASSLFPITGQETQY